This T cell receptor (beta chain) derives from a study of monozygotic twins with inflammatory bowel disease. Following a re-call of the 5' RACE reads, TCRdb has one entry per CDR3 protein and lacks DNA. The sample has 190,000 or so distinct CDR3 sequences. This CDR3 comprises 13 residues. Looked up from germline, CDR1 is SGHRS and CDR2 is YFSETQ. The receptor comes from a human donor with ulcerative colitis or Crohn's disease, or a healthy co-twin of an affected twin (not recorded which). The sequenced material came from blood. This rearrangement joins TRBV5-1 to TRBJ2-7. The CDR3 loop is CASRYDSSYEQYF.